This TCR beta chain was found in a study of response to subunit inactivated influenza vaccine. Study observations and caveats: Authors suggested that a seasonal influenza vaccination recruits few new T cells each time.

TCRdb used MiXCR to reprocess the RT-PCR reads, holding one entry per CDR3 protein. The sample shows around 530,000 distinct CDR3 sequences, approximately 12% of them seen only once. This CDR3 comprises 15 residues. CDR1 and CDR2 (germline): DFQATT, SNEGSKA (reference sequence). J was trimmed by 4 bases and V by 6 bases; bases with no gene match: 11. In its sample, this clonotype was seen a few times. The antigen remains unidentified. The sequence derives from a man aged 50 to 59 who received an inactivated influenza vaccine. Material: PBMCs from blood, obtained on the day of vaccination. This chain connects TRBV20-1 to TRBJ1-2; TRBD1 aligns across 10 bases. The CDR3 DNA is TGCAGTGCCCTCGGTTCGGGACAGGGGTCCTATGGCTACACCTTC. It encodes CSALGSGQGSYGYTF.